These T cell receptor beta chains were read from a single sample in a study of shared T cell receptors in the human thymus. Clones were read by immunoSEQ multiplex PCR, and TCRdb kept only the in-frame ones, dropping some. The sample holds some 720,000 clones, around 87% seen once. This same sample was also taken into another study, of human thymus T cells.

Sequenced: thymocytes. The source of these receptors is a boy under two years old with a congenital heart defect. Each CDR3 is given with its conserved first and last residue. The order of the fields is J gene, clone size, D gene, V gene, CDR3 DNA, CDR3 protein. A D gene is named only where the DNA matches it firmly. The size of a clone is reported for some rows only, either as once, few or many, or as a class for expanded clones.

j_call: TRBJ2-7; clone_size: -; d_call: -; v_call: TRBV11-3; cdr3_nt: TGTGCCAGCAGCGTTACAGGTCCCATGAAGTACGAGCAGTACTTC; cdr3_aa: CASSVTGPMKYEQYF
j_call: TRBJ2-2; clone_size: -; d_call: TRBD1; v_call: TRBV30; cdr3_nt: TGTGCCTGGAGTGTACGCGGACAGGGGAAGGCCGGGGAGCTGTTTTTT; cdr3_aa: CAWSVRGQGKAGELFF
j_call: TRBJ2-3; clone_size: -; d_call: -; v_call: TRBV27; cdr3_nt: TGTGCCAGCAGTTTCCGGACAAATCATCAGACAGATACGCAGTATTTT; cdr3_aa: CASSFRTNHQTDTQYF
j_call: TRBJ2-7; clone_size: -; d_call: TRBD1; v_call: TRBV27; cdr3_nt: TGTGCCAGCAGGGGACAGGGCGCCGTTACTACCTACGAGCAGTACTTC; cdr3_aa: CASRGQGAVTTYEQYF
j_call: TRBJ2-7; clone_size: -; d_call: -; v_call: TRBV30; cdr3_nt: TGTGCCTGGAGTGTAACCCAGGATCCCTATGAGCAGTACTTC; cdr3_aa: CAWSVTQDPYEQYF
j_call: TRBJ2-5; clone_size: -; d_call: TRBD1; v_call: TRBV19; cdr3_nt: TGTGCCAGTAGTATCTTGCCAGGGGGTCGGGAGACCCAGTACTTC; cdr3_aa: CASSILPGGRETQYF
j_call: TRBJ1-1; clone_size: -; d_call: -; v_call: TRBV4-3; cdr3_nt: TGCGCCAGCAGCCAAGCCCCTGACACTGAAGCTTTCTTT; cdr3_aa: CASSQAPDTEAFF
j_call: TRBJ2-5; clone_size: -; d_call: TRBD2; v_call: TRBV5-1; cdr3_nt: TGCGCCAGCAGCCAGGGGACTAGCGGGAGTTCAGAGACCCAGTACTTC; cdr3_aa: CASSQGTSGSSETQYF
j_call: TRBJ1-2; clone_size: -; d_call: -; v_call: TRBV15; cdr3_nt: TGTGCCACCAGCCCGTCAGGGCACCCGGACCGTAACTATGGCTACACCTTC; cdr3_aa: CATSPSGHPDRNYGYTF
j_call: TRBJ1-1; clone_size: -; d_call: -; v_call: TRBV30; cdr3_nt: TGTGCCTGGAGCCCCCCGGGAGGGAGGGACACTGAAGCTTTCTTT; cdr3_aa: CAWSPPGGRDTEAFF
j_call: TRBJ1-1; clone_size: -; d_call: TRBD1; v_call: TRBV11-1; cdr3_nt: TGTGCCAGCAGTCCCGACCGGGACAGCGAAATAAACACTGAAGCTTTCTTT; cdr3_aa: CASSPDRDSEINTEAFF
j_call: TRBJ2-7; clone_size: -; d_call: -; v_call: TRBV11-2; cdr3_nt: TGTGCCAGCAGCATACGTCCCCGGACCGGGGGGCCCCTCTCCTACGAGCAGTACTTC; cdr3_aa: CASSIRPRTGGPLSYEQYF
j_call: TRBJ2-5; clone_size: -; d_call: -; v_call: TRBV5-6; cdr3_nt: TGTGCCAGCAGCGGACCGGGCCGCGAGGGGGCCCAGTACTTC; cdr3_aa: CASSGPGREGAQYF
j_call: TRBJ2-1; clone_size: -; d_call: -; v_call: TRBV30; cdr3_nt: TGTGCCTGGAGCCCCGGTATCAATGAGCAGTTCTTC; cdr3_aa: CAWSPGINEQFF
j_call: TRBJ2-3; clone_size: -; d_call: TRBD2; v_call: TRBV10-2; cdr3_nt: TGCGCCAGCAGTGAGCCTCTGACTAGCGGAAGCACAGATACGCAGTATTTT; cdr3_aa: CASSEPLTSGSTDTQYF
j_call: TRBJ2-5; clone_size: -; d_call: TRBD2; v_call: TRBV29-1; cdr3_nt: TGCAGCGGGGGATACCACAGGACTAGCGGGAGTCAAGAGACCCAGTACTTC; cdr3_aa: CSGGYHRTSGSQETQYF
j_call: TRBJ1-2; clone_size: few; d_call: -; v_call: TRBV5-4; cdr3_nt: TGTGCCAGCAGCTTTCGGGATGGGAACTATGGCTACACCTTC; cdr3_aa: CASSFRDGNYGYTF
j_call: TRBJ1-2; clone_size: few; d_call: TRBD1; v_call: TRBV29-1; cdr3_nt: TGCAGCGTTGACCAGGGGACAGGGAAAGGCTACACCTTC; cdr3_aa: CSVDQGTGKGYTF
j_call: TRBJ2-1; clone_size: -; d_call: TRBD2; v_call: TRBV4-1; cdr3_nt: TGCGCCAGCAGCCAAGGGGCCAGCGGGAGGGCCAAGAATGAGCAGTTCTTC; cdr3_aa: CASSQGASGRAKNEQFF
j_call: TRBJ1-1; clone_size: once; d_call: TRBD1; v_call: TRBV2; cdr3_nt: TGTGCCAGCAGCGTGGACAGGGGGTCCGTCGCTGAAGCTTTCTTT; cdr3_aa: CASSVDRGSVAEAFF
j_call: TRBJ2-7; clone_size: -; d_call: TRBD2; v_call: TRBV7-6; cdr3_nt: TGTGCCAGCAGCTCGGGGGGGACTACCTACGAGCAGTACTTC; cdr3_aa: CASSSGGTTYEQYF
j_call: TRBJ2-7; clone_size: once; d_call: TRBD2; v_call: TRBV2; cdr3_nt: TGTGCCAGCAGCCCGAGAGCGGGGAGCTCCTACGAGCAGTACTTC; cdr3_aa: CASSPRAGSSYEQYF